A selection of T cell receptor beta chains follows, all from one sample in a study of cytomegalovirus exposure and HLA in healthy donors. Profiling relied on immunoSEQ multiplex PCR, and the TCRdb table lists in-frame clones only, not all of them. The sample features 70,000 to 80,000 clones, with roughly 2.7% in its top ten. The sample comprised PBMCs. Source of these receptors: a man aged 35-49 years in good health and CMV-seronegative. The CDR3 runs from the conserved cysteine through the conserved F or W. A D gene is named only where the DNA matches it firmly.

CDR3aa: CASGLYAGATNEQFF
CDR3nt: TGTGCTAGTGGTTTGTACGCGGGGGCAACTAATGAGCAGTTCTTC
d_gene: -
v_gene: TRBV12-5
j_gene: TRBJ2-1

CDR3aa: CASSFYEGAREAFF
CDR3nt: TGTGCCAGCAGCTTCTACGAGGGGGCAAGAGAAGCTTTCTTT
d_gene: TRBD1
v_gene: TRBV7-2
j_gene: TRBJ1-1

CDR3aa: CASSLAGTGASSGTGELFF
CDR3nt: TGTGCCAGCAGCTTGGCCGGGACAGGGGCCTCCTCAGGCACCGGGGAGCTGTTTTTT
d_gene: TRBD1
v_gene: TRBV5-5
j_gene: TRBJ2-2

CDR3aa: CASSQALTGFDYEQYF
CDR3nt: TGTGCCAGCAGCCAAGCCCTGACAGGATTCGACTACGAGCAGTACTTC
d_gene: -
v_gene: TRBV4-2
j_gene: TRBJ2-7

CDR3aa: CASSLSDRVGGDEQYF
CDR3nt: TGCGCCAGCAGCTTGTCCGACAGGGTTGGGGGCGACGAGCAGTACTTC
d_gene: TRBD1
v_gene: TRBV5-1
j_gene: TRBJ2-7

CDR3aa: CASSPLGASPLHF
CDR3nt: TGTGCCAGCAGCCCCCTAGGGGCCTCACCCCTCCACTTT
d_gene: -
v_gene: TRBV14
j_gene: TRBJ1-6

CDR3aa: CAWILAGGPTNTQYF
CDR3nt: TGTGCCTGGATTCTAGCGGGGGGGCCGACAAATACGCAGTATTTT
d_gene: TRBD2
v_gene: TRBV30
j_gene: TRBJ2-3

CDR3aa: CASSLGDRATEAFF
CDR3nt: TGCGCCAGCAGCTTGGGGGACAGGGCCACTGAAGCTTTCTTT
d_gene: TRBD1
v_gene: TRBV5-1
j_gene: TRBJ1-1

CDR3aa: CASSPGDRGTEAFF
CDR3nt: TGTGCCAGCAGCCCCGGGGACAGGGGTACTGAAGCTTTCTTT
d_gene: TRBD1
v_gene: TRBV9
j_gene: TRBJ1-1

CDR3aa: CASSGDRGLRGGYTF
CDR3nt: TGTGCCAGCAGTGGGGACAGGGGGCTTCGTGGTGGCTACACCTTC
d_gene: TRBD1
v_gene: TRBV6-1
j_gene: TRBJ1-2

CDR3aa: CASSSVTGVNYGYTF
CDR3nt: TGTGCCAGCAGTTCAGTGACAGGGGTAAACTATGGCTACACCTTC
d_gene: TRBD1
v_gene: TRBV28
j_gene: TRBJ1-2

CDR3aa: CASSPGHLSSYEQYF
CDR3nt: TGTGCCAGCAGCCCGGGACACCTGAGCTCCTACGAGCAGTACTTC
d_gene: -
v_gene: TRBV6-5
j_gene: TRBJ2-7

CDR3aa: CASSRLPLGAMGSYNSPLHF
CDR3nt: TGCGCCAGCAGCCGATTGCCGCTGGGGGCGATGGGCTCCTATAATTCACCCCTCCACTTT
d_gene: -
v_gene: TRBV5-1
j_gene: TRBJ1-6

CDR3aa: CASSLDQGGDEKLFF
CDR3nt: TGTGCCAGCAGCTTGGACCAGGGGGGAGATGAAAAACTGTTTTTT
d_gene: TRBD1
v_gene: TRBV5-8
j_gene: TRBJ1-4

CDR3aa: CASSLRGLGYEQYF
CDR3nt: TGTGCCAGCAGCCTCAGGGGGCTCGGGTACGAGCAGTACTTC
d_gene: TRBD1
v_gene: TRBV27
j_gene: TRBJ2-7

CDR3aa: CASTGGGFQETQYF
CDR3nt: TGCGCCAGCACCGGGGGGGGATTCCAGGAGACCCAGTACTTC
d_gene: TRBD2
v_gene: TRBV5-1
j_gene: TRBJ2-5

CDR3aa: CASSRSWAPQETQYF
CDR3nt: TGTGCCAGCAGCCGCTCCTGGGCTCCACAAGAGACCCAGTACTTC
d_gene: -
v_gene: TRBV14
j_gene: TRBJ2-5

CDR3aa: CASSPQGKSSGYTF
CDR3nt: TGTGCCAGCTCACCACAGGGGAAGAGCTCTGGCTACACCTTC
d_gene: -
v_gene: TRBV18
j_gene: TRBJ1-2

CDR3aa: CASSQEDVAGGPYNEQFF
CDR3nt: TGTGCCAGCAGCCAAGAAGACGTCGCGGGGGGTCCTTACAATGAGCAGTTCTTC
d_gene: TRBD2
v_gene: TRBV4-2
j_gene: TRBJ2-1

CDR3aa: CASSPGQRHEQYF
CDR3nt: TGTGCCAGCAGCCCGGGACAGCGTCACGAGCAGTACTTC
d_gene: TRBD1
v_gene: TRBV14
j_gene: TRBJ2-7

CDR3aa: CASSQGDSNTGELFF
CDR3nt: TGCGCCAGCAGCCAAGGGGACAGTAACACCGGGGAGCTGTTTTTT
d_gene: TRBD1
v_gene: TRBV4-1
j_gene: TRBJ2-2

CDR3aa: CASSPTGGSSTGELFF
CDR3nt: TGTGCCAGCTCACCTACAGGGGGCTCTAGCACCGGGGAGCTGTTTTTT
d_gene: TRBD1
v_gene: TRBV18
j_gene: TRBJ2-2

CDR3aa: CARSLCSGGLNTYEQYF
CDR3nt: TGTGCCAGAAGCTTGTGTAGCGGGGGCCTAAATACCTACGAGCAGTACTTC
d_gene: TRBD2
v_gene: TRBV5-3
j_gene: TRBJ2-7

CDR3aa: CASSRITSGGFGDTQYF
CDR3nt: TGCGCCAGCAGCCGAATAACTAGCGGGGGGTTCGGAGATACGCAGTATTTT
d_gene: TRBD2
v_gene: TRBV4-1
j_gene: TRBJ2-3

CDR3aa: CASSAEAGHYGYTF
CDR3nt: TGTGCCAGCAGCGCAGAAGCAGGGCACTATGGCTACACCTTC
d_gene: -
v_gene: TRBV9
j_gene: TRBJ1-2

CDR3aa: CASSSIPGVGEQYF
CDR3nt: TGTGCCAGCAGCTCCATACCAGGTGTAGGCGAGCAGTACTTC
d_gene: -
v_gene: TRBV7-6
j_gene: TRBJ2-7

CDR3aa: CASSTPPGQGPNSPLHF
CDR3nt: TGTGCCAGTAGTACCCCCCCGGGACAGGGCCCTAATTCACCCCTCCACTTT
d_gene: TRBD1
v_gene: TRBV19
j_gene: TRBJ1-6

CDR3aa: CASSLQGALKTEAFF
CDR3nt: TGTGCCAGCTCACTACAAGGGGCGTTGAAGACTGAAGCTTTCTTT
d_gene: -
v_gene: TRBV18
j_gene: TRBJ1-1

CDR3aa: CASTTGANNSPLHF
CDR3nt: TGTGCCAGTACGACAGGAGCTAATAATTCACCCCTCCACTTT
d_gene: -
v_gene: TRBV28
j_gene: TRBJ1-6